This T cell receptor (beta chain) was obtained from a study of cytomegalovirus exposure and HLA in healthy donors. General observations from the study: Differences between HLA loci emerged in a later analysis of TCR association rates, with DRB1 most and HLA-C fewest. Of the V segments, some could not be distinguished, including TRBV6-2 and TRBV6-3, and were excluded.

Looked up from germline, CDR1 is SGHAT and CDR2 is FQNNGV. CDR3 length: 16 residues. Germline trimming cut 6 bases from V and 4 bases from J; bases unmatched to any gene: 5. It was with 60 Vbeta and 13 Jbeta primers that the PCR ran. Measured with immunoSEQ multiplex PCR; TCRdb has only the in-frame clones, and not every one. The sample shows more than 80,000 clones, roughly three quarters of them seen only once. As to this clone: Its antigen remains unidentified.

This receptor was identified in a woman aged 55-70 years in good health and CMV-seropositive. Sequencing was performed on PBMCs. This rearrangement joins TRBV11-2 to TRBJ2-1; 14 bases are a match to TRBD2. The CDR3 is CASRRLAGGPYNEQFF. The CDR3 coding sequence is TGTGCCAGCAGACGACTAGCGGGAGGGCCTTACAATGAGCAGTTCTTC.